This is a list of T cell receptor beta chains from one sample in a study of chemoradiotherapy in HPV16-positive cancers. Here immunoSEQ multiplex PCR was the method, and the copy in TCRdb shows in-frame clones only, minus some. The data show around 12,000 clones, with roughly 61% seen just once and around 20% held by the top ten. This material was collected from a patient who underwent chemoradiotherapy. Receptors were obtained from a human donor with HPV-associated anogenital cancer. Both conserved end residues are part of each CDR3. The order of the fields is V gene, CDR3 protein.

v_call: TRBV9
cdr3_aa: CASSVGTGANTEAFF

v_call: TRBV7-6
cdr3_aa: CASSLLGGTGGHPYGYTF

v_call: TRBV6-6
cdr3_aa: CASSYGQGGNIQYF

v_call: TRBV6-5
cdr3_aa: CASRQGGRTGELFF

v_call: TRBV30
cdr3_aa: CAWSLGTSGGETQYF

v_call: TRBV30
cdr3_aa: CAWAKGALNEKLFF

v_call: TRBV6-4
cdr3_aa: CASSGGDRGDSNYGYTF

v_call: TRBV19
cdr3_aa: CASSPTSGGIREQYF

v_call: TRBV28
cdr3_aa: CASTLPGLVYGYTF

v_call: TRBV5-4
cdr3_aa: CAMGQANSGNTIYF

v_call: TRBV27
cdr3_aa: CASRAQGTTEAFF

v_call: TRBV5-1
cdr3_aa: CASSLVGSADYGYTF

v_call: TRBV19
cdr3_aa: CASSIGGGQETQYF

v_call: TRBV6-5
cdr3_aa: CASRRAGATLYEQYF

v_call: TRBV5-4
cdr3_aa: CASSLGRQANYGYTF

v_call: TRBV6-4
cdr3_aa: CASSDQGTDTQYF

v_call: TRBV27
cdr3_aa: CASSVVANFGEQYF

v_call: TRBV4-1
cdr3_aa: CASSPGTASAYGYTF

v_call: TRBV21-1
cdr3_aa: CASMPGDSSESNQPQHF

v_call: TRBV5-4
cdr3_aa: CASSSLSGNTIYF

v_call: TRBV5-5
cdr3_aa: CASSSDLNEKLFF

v_call: TRBV7-3
cdr3_aa: CASSLTGLESGELFF

v_call: TRBV27
cdr3_aa: CASSLIYSNQPQHF

v_call: TRBV5-8
cdr3_aa: CASSLAGGYGYTF

v_call: TRBV5-4
cdr3_aa: CASSLSDQETQYF

v_call: TRBV5-4
cdr3_aa: CASSLAGALGETQYF

v_call: TRBV2
cdr3_aa: CASSPDRVSYNEQFF

v_call: TRBV6-1
cdr3_aa: CASSEATGGADTQYF

v_call: TRBV20-1
cdr3_aa: CSTGTDNEQFF

v_call: TRBV7-9
cdr3_aa: CASTVYRTGYGYTF

v_call: TRBV4-1
cdr3_aa: CASSQDHQGNTEAFF

v_call: TRBV19
cdr3_aa: CASSILPGSNQPQHF

v_call: TRBV28
cdr3_aa: CASRTWGVYEQYF

v_call: TRBV28
cdr3_aa: CASVDTGLRGYTF

v_call: TRBV7-8
cdr3_aa: CASSILNRGGNQPQHF

v_call: TRBV30
cdr3_aa: CAWSSGQGRSYEQYF

v_call: TRBV5-6
cdr3_aa: CASSLLGRGGATDTQYF

v_call: TRBV11-2
cdr3_aa: CASSSQGYGYTF

v_call: TRBV4-2
cdr3_aa: CASSQDGAGGVNEQFF

v_call: TRBV27
cdr3_aa: CASSHDSSNYGYTF

v_call: TRBV28
cdr3_aa: CASSLDTARSPLHF

v_call: TRBV5-1
cdr3_aa: CASSFPEGYGYTF

v_call: TRBV7-2
cdr3_aa: CASSFTGAAADTQYF

v_call: TRBV13
cdr3_aa: CASSLGRVETEAFF

v_call: TRBV5-8
cdr3_aa: CASSLDLGLGRQYF